A single sample gave rise to the 28 T cell receptor beta chains below, sequenced in a study of T cell changes during pregnancy in multiple sclerosis. The assay was immunoSEQ multiplex PCR, and TCRdb's table has in-frame clones only and misses some. The sample has 30,000 to 40,000 clones; 85% to 95% are singletons. Source: CD8+ T cells from peripheral blood mononuclear cells, taken in the third trimester of pregnancy. These receptors were taken from a female donor with multiple sclerosis, enrolled in a pregnancy study.

The J gene is TRBJ2-2, the V gene TRBV19; 9 bases match TRBD2. Per the germline V gene, CDR1 is LNHDA and CDR2 is SQIVND (reference sequence). V gave up 6 bases and J gave up 3 bases; unmatched junction bases: 5. This CDR3 has 15 residues. Here the CDR3 DNA reads TGTGCCAGTAGGGTAGCGGGGGTGGACACCGGGGAGCTGTTTTTT. Translated: CASRVAGVDTGELFF.

The chain links TRBV15 to TRBJ2-5; D is unresolved. The CDR3 is 11 residues long. In germline, CDR1 is LNHNV, CDR2 YYDKDF (reference sequence). Trimming pared 5 bases from V and 5 bases from J, leaving 6 bases between. The CDR3 is CATSSMETQYF. Written as DNA, the CDR3 is TGTGCCACCAGCTCCATGGAGACCCAGTACTTC.

The table lists this clone with a few counts. V usage is TRBV2 and J usage is TRBJ1-1; 8 bases align to TRBD1. The CDR3 runs to 15 residues. The V gene end was trimmed by 6 bases and the J gene end by 0 bases; junction bases not matched to a gene: 6. Germline-derived CDR1 and CDR2 are SNHLY and FYNNEI. The CDR3, as DNA: TGTGCCAGCAGCCCCGGGACAGGTATGAACACTGAAGCTTTCTTT. This translates into CASSPGTGMNTEAFF.

Points on this clone: Distinct nucleotide sequences in the sample also encode this CDR3. The genes are TRBV5-6 and TRBJ1-1; a weak D match, TRBD1 (6 bases). Germline assignment: CDR1 SGHDT and CDR2 YYEEEE. CDR3 length equals 13 residues. V was trimmed by 2 bases and J by 4 bases, leaving 9 bases between them. The CDR3 region is CASSLGGGTEAFF. The CDR3 DNA follows: TGTGCCAGCAGCTTAGGGGGGGGCACTGAAGCTTTCTTT.

This clone was counted only a few times. V is TRBV5-1 and J is TRBJ1-2; weak D call: TRBD1 (6 bases). Looked up from germline, CDR1 is SGHRS and CDR2 is YFSETQ. V gave up 2 bases and J gave up 5 bases, with 19 bases separating them. The CDR3 contains 16 residues. The CDR3 DNA sequence: TGCGCCAGCAGCTTTTACATGACAGGAGTAGGATATGGCTACACCTTC. This sequence encodes CASSFYMTGVGYGYTF.

The chain has TRBV13 and TRBJ2-5; maybe TRBD2 (5 bases). V was trimmed by 3 bases and J by 4 bases, leaving 6 bases between them. CDR3 size: 12 residues. Germline CDR1 is PRHDT and CDR2 is FYEKMQ (reference sequence). The DNA for the CDR3 is TGTGCCAGCAGCTTTGGGAGAGAGACCCAGTACTTC. Translated, it gives CASSFGRETQYF.

The CDR3 here is CASSGDRGGRETQYF. The CDR3 DNA is TGTGCCAGCAGCGGCGACAGGGGAGGGCGGGAGACCCAGTACTTC. The chain combines TRBV9 with TRBJ2-5; D might be TRBD1 (8 bases). V lost 3 bases, J lost 5 bases, and 17 bases lay in between. CDR3 size: 15 residues. Germline-derived CDR1 and CDR2 are SGDLS and YYNGEE.

The chain carries TRBV27 and TRBJ2-5; 9 positions match TRBD1. Looked up from germline, CDR1 is MNHEY and CDR2 is SMNVEV (reference sequence). J gave up 7 bases and V 2 bases, and 11 bases lay outside the gene matches. The CDR3 loop spans 16 amino acids. The CDR3 DNA sequence: TGTGCCAGCAGTTTAAATCCTTGGACAGGGGTGGTGACCCAGTACTTC. Translating it yields CASSLNPWTGVVTQYF.

The chain is built from TRBV27 and TRBJ2-1; 9 bases align to TRBD1. This CDR3 comprises 13 residues. Trimming at V came to 3 bases and at J to 6 bases, leaving 0 bases not matched to a gene. Per germline, CDR1 MNHEY and CDR2 SMNVEV (reference sequence). The CDR3 coding sequence is TGTGCCAGCAGTTTGGGACAGGGCAATGAGCAGTTCTTC. Translation gives CASSLGQGNEQFF.

This chain connects TRBV19 to TRBJ1-2; D call uncertain. The CDR3 runs to 16 residues. CDR1 is LNHDA, CDR2 SQIVND, per germline (reference sequence). V lost 0 bases and J 5 bases, leaving 16 bases between the germline ends. Written as DNA, the CDR3 is TGTGCCAGTAGTATAGATCTTGAACAGAGAAAATATGGCTACACCTTC. Translating it yields CASSIDLEQRKYGYTF.

This clone appeared once. This chain connects TRBV11-1 to TRBJ1-4; 9 nucleotides line up with TRBD1. CDR3 length equals 15 residues. V gave up 3 bases and J gave up 3 bases; unmatched junction bases: 2. CDR1 and CDR2 from the germline V gene are SGHAT and FQDESV (reference sequence). CDR3 sequence (DNA): TGTGCCAGCAGCTTGAGACAGGGGGCTAATGAAAAACTGTTTTTT. This gives the protein CASSLRQGANEKLFF. Drawing the rest from reference TRBV11-1 and TRBJ1-4, the complete variable domain is EAEVAQSPRYKITEKSQAVAFWCDPISGHATLYWYRQILGQGPELLVQFQDESVVDDSQLPKDRFSAERLKGVDSTLKIQPAELGDSAMYLCASSLRQGANEKLFFGSGTQLSVL.

The chain recombines TRBV6-5 with TRBJ2-7, with 8 bases identical to TRBD2. The CDR3 runs 14 residues. CDR1 is MNHEY and CDR2 is SVGAGI in the germline V gene. J was trimmed by 1 base and V by 6 bases; bases with no gene match: 5. The CDR3 DNA reads TGTGCCAGCAGCGTTAGCGGGGAGTCCTACGAGCAGTACTTC. Translating gives CASSVSGESYEQYF.

The chain recombines TRBV6-5 with TRBJ2-7; TRBD1 agrees at 7 bases. Germline V gives CDR1 MNHEY, CDR2 SVGAGI. CDR3 length: 13 amino acids. V dropped 5 bases and J dropped 5; count of bases not matched to a gene: 6. The CDR3 loop reads CASSSTGAHEQYF. CDR3 in DNA: TGTGCCAGCAGTAGCACAGGGGCCCACGAGCAGTACTTC.

The chain carries TRBV5-6 and TRBJ1-2, with no clear D. Trimming cost V 0 bases and J 5 bases, with 17 bases left between them. CDR1 and CDR2 from the germline V gene are SGHDT and YYEEEE. The CDR3 extends over 16 amino acids. The CDR3 here is CASSLAVEGELYGYTF. CDR3 in DNA: TGTGCCAGCAGCTTGGCGGTGGAGGGAGAACTTTATGGCTACACCTTC.

In the case of this clone: The same CDR3 can be traced to other DNA sequences in this sample. The chain has TRBV6-6 and TRBJ2-3; the D is unclear. Germline CDR1 and CDR2: MNHNY and SVGAGI (reference sequence). The CDR3 is made up of 14 amino acids. V was clipped by 2 bases and J by 0 bases, with 6 bases between them. CDR3 nucleotides: TGTGCCAGCAGTTACGAGGTCAGCACAGATACGCAGTATTTT. Translated, it gives CASSYEVSTDTQYF.

The chain employs TRBV9 and TRBJ1-1; D gene unclear. V was clipped by 3 bases and J by 11 bases, with 17 bases between them. The CDR3 is made up of 13 amino acids. CDR1 is SGDLS, CDR2 YYNGEE, per germline. The CDR3 protein is CASSGGSGRSAFF. CDR3 DNA: TGTGCCAGCAGCGGCGGATCGGGTCGCTCCGCTTTCTTT.

The CDR3 DNA reads as TGCGCCACTAAAGACAGCCTAGGCTACACCTTC. Its protein product is CATKDSLGYTF. V usage is TRBV5-1 and J usage is TRBJ1-2, with D possibly matching TRBD1 (5 bases). The V end lost 9 bases, the J end lost 8 bases, and 14 bases lay between the germline ends. This CDR3 contains 11 residues. CDR1 is SGHRS, CDR2 YFSETQ, per germline.

This chain uses TRBV27 with TRBJ1-1; weak D call: TRBD1 (5 bases). This CDR3 contains 14 residues. V was trimmed by 5 bases and J by 0 bases, leaving 10 bases between them. CDR1 and CDR2 from the germline V gene are MNHEY and SMNVEV (reference sequence). DNA for the CDR3: TGTGCCAGCAGTCTAGCGGGGGTGAACACTGAAGCTTTCTTT. Translating gives CASSLAGVNTEAFF.

The chain has TRBV6-6 and TRBJ1-5; D possibly corresponds to TRBD1 (5 bases). Trimming took 7 bases from V and 0 from J, leaving 10 bases between them. The length of the CDR3 is 14 residues. Germline V gene sequence: CDR1 MNHNY, CDR2 SVGAGI (reference sequence). CDR3 amino acids: CASMTVNSNQPQHF. The CDR3, as DNA: TGTGCCAGCATGACAGTCAATAGCAATCAGCCCCAGCATTTT.

The chain employs TRBV7-9 and TRBJ2-7, with 7 bases lining up with TRBD1. Germline V gene lookup returns CDR1 SEHNR and CDR2 FQNEAQ (reference sequence). The junction had 12 bases not matched to a gene; V was cut back by 4 bases and J by 3 bases. The CDR3 is 16 residues long. CDR3 sequence (DNA): TGTGCCAGCAGCTCAGGAACAGGGGCGGTACTCTACGAGCAGTACTTC. This encodes CASSSGTGAVLYEQYF.

The chain combines TRBV6-5 with TRBJ1-5; D is unclear. The CDR3 has 13 amino acids. Germline CDR1 MNHEY, CDR2 SVGAGI. Trimming removed 6 bases at V and 0 bases at J, with 6 bases between. The DNA of the CDR3 is TGTGCCAGCAGGATCGGTAGCAATCAGCCCCAGCATTTT. It is translated as CASRIGSNQPQHF.

The chain has TRBV9 and TRBJ2-1; D is undetermined. Germline CDR1 SGDLS, CDR2 YYNGEE. This CDR3 region has 12 residues. V lost 0 bases, J lost 7 bases, and 5 bases lay in between. The CDR3 DNA reads TGTGCCAGCAGCGTAGACTTTAATGAGCAGTTCTTC. Protein sequence: CASSVDFNEQFF.

The CDR3 region has the DNA TGTGCCAGCAGCTCCAGCCCCCTAGGCGCCTACGAGCAGTACTTC. It is translated as CASSSSPLGAYEQYF. J is TRBJ2-7 and V is TRBV13; D remains unclear. Germline V lookup: CDR1 PRHDT, CDR2 FYEKMQ (reference sequence). The CDR3 totals 15 residues. Trimming cost V 4 bases and J 2 bases, with 15 bases left between them. Drawing the rest from reference TRBV13 and TRBJ2-7, the complete variable domain is AAGVIQSPRHLIKEKRETATLKCYPIPRHDTVYWYQQGPGQDPQFLISFYEKMQSDKGSIPDRFSAQQFSDYHSELNMSSLELGDSALYFCASSSSPLGAYEQYFGPGTRLTVT.

The chain joins TRBV9 to TRBJ2-5; the match to TRBD2 covers 9 bases. The CDR3 has 14 residues. V was pared by 8 bases and J by 5 bases, with 10 bases of the junction left unmatched. The germline CDR1 and CDR2 sequences are SGDLS and YYNGEE. CDR3 coding DNA: TGTGCCAGTGGTGGGGCGGGGGGGCCGGAGACCCAGTACTTC. This encodes CASGGAGGPETQYF.

The chain couples TRBV7-8 to TRBJ2-7; D remains unclear. V lost 6 bases to trimming and J lost 3 bases, with 15 bases between them. This CDR3 comprises 14 residues. CDR1 SGHVS and CDR2 FQNEAQ come from the germline V gene. The CDR3 nucleotides read TGTGCCAGCAGTCCCGGGTCTACTCACTACGAGCAGTACTTC. This gives the protein CASSPGSTHYEQYF.

Here the CDR3 reads CASSRLVRGTYEQYF. The CDR3 DNA reads as TGTGCCAGCAGCCGCCTCGTCCGGGGTACCTACGAGCAGTACTTC. The V and J genes are TRBV11-2 and TRBJ2-7; TRBD2 might be the D (5 bases). V was pared by 5 bases and J by 2 bases, with 16 bases between. CDR1 and CDR2 from the germline V gene are SGHAT and FQNNGV. The CDR3 sequence is 15 residues long.

The chain combines TRBV7-9 with TRBJ2-5; 7 bases are a match to TRBD1. The CDR3 extends over 14 amino acids. Losses at the gene ends were 4 bases for V and 3 bases for J; bases not matched to a gene: 5. Germline values: CDR1 SEHNR, CDR2 FQNEAQ (reference sequence). The CDR3 region is CASSSRQGEETQYF. CDR3 nucleotide sequence: TGTGCCAGCAGCTCGCGACAGGGAGAAGAGACCCAGTACTTC.

The V and J genes are TRBV4-1 and TRBJ1-5; maybe TRBD1 (5 bases). Germline V gene lookup returns CDR1 MGHRA and CDR2 YSYEKL. V was cut by 4 bases and J by 6 bases, with 19 bases left in between. CDR3 length equals 16 residues. The CDR3 reads CASSPQGQGSSQPQHF. The CDR3 DNA reads as TGCGCCAGCAGCCCCCAAGGGCAGGGTAGTAGTCAGCCCCAGCATTTT.